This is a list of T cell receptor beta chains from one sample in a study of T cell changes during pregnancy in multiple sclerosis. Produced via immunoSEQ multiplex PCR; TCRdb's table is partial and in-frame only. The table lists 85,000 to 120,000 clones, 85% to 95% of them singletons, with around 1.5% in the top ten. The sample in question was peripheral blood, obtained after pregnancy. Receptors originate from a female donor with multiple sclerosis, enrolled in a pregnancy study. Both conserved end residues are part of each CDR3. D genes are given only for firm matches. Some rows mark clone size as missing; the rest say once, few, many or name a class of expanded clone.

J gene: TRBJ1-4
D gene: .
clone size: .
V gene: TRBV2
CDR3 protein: CASSSGQPNLNEKLFF
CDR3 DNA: TGTGCCAGCAGCTCGGGACAACCCAACCTGAATGAAAAACTGTTTTTT

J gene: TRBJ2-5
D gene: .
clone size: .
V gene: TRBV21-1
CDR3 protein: CASRLFRDTQETQYF
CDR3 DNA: TGTGCCAGCAGACTTTTCCGGGACACCCAAGAGACCCAGTACTTC

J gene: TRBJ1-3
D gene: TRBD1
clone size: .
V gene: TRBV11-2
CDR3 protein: CASSPWTGSSGNTIYF
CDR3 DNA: TGTGCCAGCAGCCCCTGGACAGGGTCCTCTGGAAACACCATATATTTT

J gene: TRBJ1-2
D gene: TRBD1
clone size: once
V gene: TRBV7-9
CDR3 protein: CASSPRTGGGYTF
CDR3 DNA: TGTGCCAGCAGCCCCCGGACAGGGGGTGGCTACACCTTC

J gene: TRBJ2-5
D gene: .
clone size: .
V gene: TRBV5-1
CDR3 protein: CASSPREYQETQYF
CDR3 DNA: TGCGCCAGCAGCCCGAGGGAGTACCAAGAGACCCAGTACTTC

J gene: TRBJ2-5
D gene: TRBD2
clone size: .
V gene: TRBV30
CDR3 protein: CAWSVGTSGGETQYF
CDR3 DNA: TGTGCCTGGAGTGTAGGTACTAGCGGGGGGGAGACCCAGTACTTC

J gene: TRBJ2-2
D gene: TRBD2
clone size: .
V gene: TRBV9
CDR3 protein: CASSAGRTSGRASGELFF
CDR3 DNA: TGTGCCAGCAGCGCAGGTCGTACTAGCGGGAGGGCCTCTGGGGAGCTGTTTTTT

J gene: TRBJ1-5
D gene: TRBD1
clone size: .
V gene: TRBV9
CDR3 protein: CASSVGDRDQPQHF
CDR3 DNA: TGTGCCAGCAGCGTAGGAGACAGGGACCAGCCCCAGCATTTT

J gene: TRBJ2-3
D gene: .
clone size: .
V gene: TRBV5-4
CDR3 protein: CASSLARVTDTQYF
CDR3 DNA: TGTGCCAGCAGCTTGGCACGGGTCACAGATACGCAGTATTTT

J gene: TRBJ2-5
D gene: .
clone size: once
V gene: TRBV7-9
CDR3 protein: CASSPAGPLKRGWGETQYF
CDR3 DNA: TGTGCCAGCAGCCCCGCGGGGCCCCTCAAGCGAGGGTGGGGAGAGACCCAGTACTTC

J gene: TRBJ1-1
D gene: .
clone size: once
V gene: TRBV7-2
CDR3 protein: CASSLWAVGSNTEAFF
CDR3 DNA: TGTGCCAGCAGCTTATGGGCAGTTGGGTCCAACACTGAAGCTTTCTTT

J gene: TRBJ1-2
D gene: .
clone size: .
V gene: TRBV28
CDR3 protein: CASSYFYGYTF
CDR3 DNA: TGTGCCAGCAGTTACTTCTATGGCTACACCTTC

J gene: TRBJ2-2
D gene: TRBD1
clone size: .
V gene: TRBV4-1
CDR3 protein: CASSLRQGYTGELFF
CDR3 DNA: TGCGCCAGCAGCCTCCGACAGGGTTACACCGGGGAGCTGTTTTTT

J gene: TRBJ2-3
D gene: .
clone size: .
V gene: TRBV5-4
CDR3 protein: CASSSSHYDPDTQYF
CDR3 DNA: TGTGCCAGCAGTTCCTCTCACTATGACCCAGATACGCAGTATTTT

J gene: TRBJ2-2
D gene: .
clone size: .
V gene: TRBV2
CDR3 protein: CASSVEGSAGELFF
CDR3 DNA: TGTGCCAGCAGTGTGGAGGGTTCGGCCGGGGAGCTGTTTTTT

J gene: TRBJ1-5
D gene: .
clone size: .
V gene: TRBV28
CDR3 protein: CASRRGASGSDQPQHF
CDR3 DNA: TGTGCCAGCAGACGGGGGGCCTCGGGGTCGGATCAGCCCCAGCATTTT

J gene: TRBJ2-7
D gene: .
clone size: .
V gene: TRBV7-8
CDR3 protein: CASSPRGGSYEQYF
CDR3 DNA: TGTGCCAGCAGCCCTAGGGGGGGCTCCTACGAGCAGTACTTC

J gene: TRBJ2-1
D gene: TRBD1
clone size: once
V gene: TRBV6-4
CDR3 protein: CASSWTGEGGEQFF
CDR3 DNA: TGTGCCAGCAGTTGGACAGGGGAGGGAGGTGAGCAGTTCTTC

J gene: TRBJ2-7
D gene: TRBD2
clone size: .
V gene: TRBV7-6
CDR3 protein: CASSLTGGRSYEQYF
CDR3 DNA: TGTGCCAGCAGCTTAACGGGGGGGAGGTCCTACGAGCAGTACTTC

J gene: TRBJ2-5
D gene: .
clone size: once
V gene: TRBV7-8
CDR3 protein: CASSLVAGAAETQYF
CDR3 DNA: TGTGCCAGCAGCTTAGTTGCGGGGGCAGCGGAGACCCAGTACTTC

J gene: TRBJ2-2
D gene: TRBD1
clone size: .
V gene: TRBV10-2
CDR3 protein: CASSESKWGQGFTGELFF
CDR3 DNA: TGCGCCAGCAGTGAGTCTAAGTGGGGACAGGGTTTCACCGGGGAGCTGTTTTTT

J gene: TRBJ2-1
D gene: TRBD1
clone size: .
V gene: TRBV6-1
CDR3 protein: CAGPGQGPFF
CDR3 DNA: TGTGCCGGACCGGGACAGGGACCGTTCTTC

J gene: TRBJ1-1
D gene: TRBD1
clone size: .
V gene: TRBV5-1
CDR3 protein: CASREGASTEAFF
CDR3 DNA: TGCGCCAGCCGGGAGGGGGCGAGCACTGAAGCTTTCTTT

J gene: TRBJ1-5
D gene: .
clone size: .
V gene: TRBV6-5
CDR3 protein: CASWGGNQPQHF
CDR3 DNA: TGTGCCAGCTGGGGGGGGAATCAGCCCCAGCATTTT

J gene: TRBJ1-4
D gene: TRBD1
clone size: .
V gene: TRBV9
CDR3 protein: CASSVKGASNEKLFF
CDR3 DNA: TGTGCCAGCAGCGTAAAGGGGGCGTCTAATGAAAAACTGTTTTTT

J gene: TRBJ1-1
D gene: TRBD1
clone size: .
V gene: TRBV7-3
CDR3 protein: CASSLDRGDTEAFF
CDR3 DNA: TGTGCCAGCAGCTTGGACAGGGGAGACACTGAAGCTTTCTTT

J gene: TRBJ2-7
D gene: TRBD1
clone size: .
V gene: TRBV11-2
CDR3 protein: CASRGGGTGLYEQYF
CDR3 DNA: TGTGCCAGCCGGGGTGGAGGGACAGGCCTATACGAGCAGTACTTC

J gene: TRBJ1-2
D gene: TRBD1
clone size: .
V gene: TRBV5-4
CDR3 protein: CASSLDAGGPYGYTF
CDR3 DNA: TGTGCCAGCAGCTTGGATGCAGGGGGCCCCTATGGCTACACCTTC

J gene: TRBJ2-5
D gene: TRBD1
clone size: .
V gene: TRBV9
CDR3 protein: CASSHPPGTGQETQYF
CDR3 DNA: TGTGCCAGCAGCCACCCTCCCGGGACAGGGCAAGAGACCCAGTACTTC

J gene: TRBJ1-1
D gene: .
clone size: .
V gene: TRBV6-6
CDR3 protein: CASSLQEPNTEAFF
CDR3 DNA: TGTGCCAGCAGCCTACAGGAACCGAACACTGAAGCTTTCTTT

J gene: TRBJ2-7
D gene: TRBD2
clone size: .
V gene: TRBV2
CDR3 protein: CASRERGAGGRNEQYF
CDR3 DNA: TGTGCCAGCCGCGAAAGGGGAGCGGGGGGGCGAAACGAGCAGTACTTC

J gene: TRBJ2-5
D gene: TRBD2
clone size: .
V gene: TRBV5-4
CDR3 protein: CASSLVGGSETQYF
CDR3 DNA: TGTGCCAGCAGCTTGGTGGGGGGGTCGGAGACCCAGTACTTC

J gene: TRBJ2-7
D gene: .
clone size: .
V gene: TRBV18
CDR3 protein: CASSPPAGSYEQYF
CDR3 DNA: TGTGCCAGCTCACCACCCGCCGGGTCCTACGAGCAGTACTTC

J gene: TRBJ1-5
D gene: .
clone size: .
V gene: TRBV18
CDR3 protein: CASSPSHQIQGGNQPQHF
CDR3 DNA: TGTGCCAGCTCACCAAGTCATCAAATCCAGGGCGGCAATCAGCCCCAGCATTTT

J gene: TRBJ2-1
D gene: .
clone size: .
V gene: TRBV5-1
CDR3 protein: CASSPGGGAPSYNEQFF
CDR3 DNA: TGCGCCAGCAGCCCAGGCGGCGGGGCTCCTTCCTACAATGAGCAGTTCTTC

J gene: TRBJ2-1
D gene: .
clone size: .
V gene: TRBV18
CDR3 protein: CASSPWFGTGINEQFF
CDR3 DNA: TGTGCCAGCTCACCATGGTTCGGCACAGGGATCAATGAGCAGTTCTTC

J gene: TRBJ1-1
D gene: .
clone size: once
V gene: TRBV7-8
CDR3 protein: CASSPGEGWTEAFF
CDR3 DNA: TGTGCCAGCAGCCCTGGGGAGGGATGGACTGAAGCTTTCTTT

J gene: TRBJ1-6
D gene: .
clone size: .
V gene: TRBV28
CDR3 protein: CASRKSRSISPLHF
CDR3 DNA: TGTGCCAGCAGGAAGAGCCGCTCGATTTCACCCCTCCACTTT

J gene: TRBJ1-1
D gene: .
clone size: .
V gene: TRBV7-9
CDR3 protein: CASSFGQSTEAFF
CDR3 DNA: TGTGCCAGCAGCTTCGGACAATCAACTGAAGCTTTCTTT

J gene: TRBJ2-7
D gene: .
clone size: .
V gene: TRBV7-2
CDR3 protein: CASRSSYEQYF
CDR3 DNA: TGTGCCAGCAGGTCTTCCTACGAGCAGTACTTC

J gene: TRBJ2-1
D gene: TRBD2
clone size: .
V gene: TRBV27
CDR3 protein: CASSHRTSGMYNEQFF
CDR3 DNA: TGTGCCAGCAGTCATCGGACTAGCGGGATGTACAATGAGCAGTTCTTC

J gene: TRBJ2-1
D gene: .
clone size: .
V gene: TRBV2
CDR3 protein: CASSVGPGLPGHEQFF
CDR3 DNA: TGTGCCAGCAGTGTTGGCCCAGGGTTACCCGGACATGAGCAGTTCTTC

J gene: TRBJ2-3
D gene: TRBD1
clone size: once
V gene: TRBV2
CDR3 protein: CASSERAGGAADTQYF
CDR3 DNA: TGTGCCAGCAGTGAAAGGGCAGGGGGCGCAGCAGATACGCAGTATTTT

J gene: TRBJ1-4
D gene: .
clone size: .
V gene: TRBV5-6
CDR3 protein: CASSFGRVGEKLFF
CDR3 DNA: TGTGCCAGCAGCTTTGGCAGGGTCGGGGAAAAACTGTTTTTT

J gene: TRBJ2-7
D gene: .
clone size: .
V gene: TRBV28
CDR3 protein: CASSSSTLVYEQYF
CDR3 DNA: TGTGCCAGCAGTTCCTCTACTTTAGTGTACGAGCAGTACTTC

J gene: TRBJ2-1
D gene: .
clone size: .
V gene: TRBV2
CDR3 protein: CASSEAQSQTGFF
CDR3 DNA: TGTGCCAGCAGTGAAGCGCAATCACAAACGGGGTTCTTC

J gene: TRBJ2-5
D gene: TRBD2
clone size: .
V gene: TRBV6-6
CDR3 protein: CASTDLLAGGQETQYF
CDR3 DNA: TGTGCCAGCACCGACCTACTAGCGGGGGGGCAAGAGACCCAGTACTTC

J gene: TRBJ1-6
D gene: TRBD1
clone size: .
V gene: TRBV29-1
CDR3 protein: CSARQGFDSPLHF
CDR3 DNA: TGCAGCGCACGACAGGGGTTTGATTCACCCCTCCACTTT

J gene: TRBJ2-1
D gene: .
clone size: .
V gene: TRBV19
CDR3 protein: CASSPSPRVRREQFF
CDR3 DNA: TGTGCCAGTAGTCCCTCCCCTAGAGTAAGAAGGGAGCAGTTCTTC

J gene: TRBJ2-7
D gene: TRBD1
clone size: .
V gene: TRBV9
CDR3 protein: CASSAWDRAGEQYF
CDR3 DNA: TGTGCCAGCAGCGCCTGGGACAGGGCGGGCGAGCAGTACTTC

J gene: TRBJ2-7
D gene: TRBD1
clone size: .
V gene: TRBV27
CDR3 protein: CASNAGGQGFHEQYF
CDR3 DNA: TGTGCCAGCAACGCCGGGGGACAGGGATTCCACGAGCAGTACTTC

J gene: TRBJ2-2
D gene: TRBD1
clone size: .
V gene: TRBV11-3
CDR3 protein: CASSPGTARTGELFF
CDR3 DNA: TGTGCCAGCAGCCCAGGGACAGCCCGCACCGGGGAGCTGTTTTTT

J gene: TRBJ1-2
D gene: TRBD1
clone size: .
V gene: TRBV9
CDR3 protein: CASSGWGLDRGYGYTF
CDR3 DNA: TGTGCCAGCAGCGGATGGGGATTGGACAGGGGATATGGCTACACCTTC

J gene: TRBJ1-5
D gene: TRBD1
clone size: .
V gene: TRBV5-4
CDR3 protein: CASSLRDSFHGNYSNQPQHF
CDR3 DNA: TGTGCCAGCAGCTTACGGGACAGCTTCCATGGAAACTATAGCAATCAGCCCCAGCATTTT

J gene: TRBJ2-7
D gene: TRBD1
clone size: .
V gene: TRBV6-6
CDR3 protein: CASRPRTGDYEQYF
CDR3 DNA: TGTGCCAGCAGACCACGGACAGGGGACTACGAGCAGTACTTC

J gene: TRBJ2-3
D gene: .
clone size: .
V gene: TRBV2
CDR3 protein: CASSSLFRADTQYF
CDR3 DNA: TGTGCCAGCAGTTCGCTCTTTCGGGCAGATACGCAGTATTTT

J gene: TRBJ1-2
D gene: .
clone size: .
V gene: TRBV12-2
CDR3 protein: CASRLAGPYRGYTF
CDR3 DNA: TGTGCAAGTCGCTTAGCGGGGCCTTATAGAGGCTACACCTTC

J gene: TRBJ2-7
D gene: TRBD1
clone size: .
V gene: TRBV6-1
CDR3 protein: CASSEGQGRYEQYF
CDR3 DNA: TGTGCCAGCAGTGAAGGACAGGGACGCTACGAGCAGTACTTC

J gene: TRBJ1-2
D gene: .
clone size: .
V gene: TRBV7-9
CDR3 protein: CASSLIRQPNYGYTF
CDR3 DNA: TGTGCCAGCAGCTTAATACGACAGCCGAACTATGGCTACACCTTC

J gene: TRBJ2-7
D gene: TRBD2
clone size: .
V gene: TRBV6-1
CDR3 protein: CASSSWAGGPYEQYF
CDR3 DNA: TGTGCCAGCAGTTCTTGGGCGGGAGGCCCCTACGAGCAGTACTTC